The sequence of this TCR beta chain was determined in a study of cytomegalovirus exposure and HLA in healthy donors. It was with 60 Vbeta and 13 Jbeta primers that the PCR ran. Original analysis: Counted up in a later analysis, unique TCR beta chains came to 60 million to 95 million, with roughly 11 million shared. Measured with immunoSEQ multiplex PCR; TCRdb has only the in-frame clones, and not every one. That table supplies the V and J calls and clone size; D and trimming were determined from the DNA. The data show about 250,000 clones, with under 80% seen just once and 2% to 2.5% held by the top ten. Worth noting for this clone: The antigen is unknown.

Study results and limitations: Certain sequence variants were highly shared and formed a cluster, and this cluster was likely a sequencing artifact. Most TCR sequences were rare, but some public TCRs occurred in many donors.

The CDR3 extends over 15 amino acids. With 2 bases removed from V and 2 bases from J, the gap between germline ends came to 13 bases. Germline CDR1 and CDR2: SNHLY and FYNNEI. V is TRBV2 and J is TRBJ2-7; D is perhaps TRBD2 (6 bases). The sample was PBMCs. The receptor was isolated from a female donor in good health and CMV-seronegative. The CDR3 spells CASSELAGPAYEQYF. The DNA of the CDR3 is TGTGCCAGCAGTGAACTTGCGGGACCCGCCTACGAGCAGTACTTC.